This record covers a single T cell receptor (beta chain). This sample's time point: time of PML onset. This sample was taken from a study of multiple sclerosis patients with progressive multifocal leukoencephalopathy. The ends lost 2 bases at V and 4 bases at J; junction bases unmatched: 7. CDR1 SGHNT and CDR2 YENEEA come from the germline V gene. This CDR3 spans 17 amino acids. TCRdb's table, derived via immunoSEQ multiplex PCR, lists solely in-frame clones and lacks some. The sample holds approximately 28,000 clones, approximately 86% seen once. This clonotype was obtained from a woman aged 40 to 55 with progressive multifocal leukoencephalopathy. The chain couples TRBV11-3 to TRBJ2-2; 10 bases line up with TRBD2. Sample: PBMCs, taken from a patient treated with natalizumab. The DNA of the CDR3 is TGTGCCAGCAGCTTAAAGCGGGAGGGCCGGGGCACCGGGGAGCTGTTTTTT. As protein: CASSLKREGRGTGELFF.